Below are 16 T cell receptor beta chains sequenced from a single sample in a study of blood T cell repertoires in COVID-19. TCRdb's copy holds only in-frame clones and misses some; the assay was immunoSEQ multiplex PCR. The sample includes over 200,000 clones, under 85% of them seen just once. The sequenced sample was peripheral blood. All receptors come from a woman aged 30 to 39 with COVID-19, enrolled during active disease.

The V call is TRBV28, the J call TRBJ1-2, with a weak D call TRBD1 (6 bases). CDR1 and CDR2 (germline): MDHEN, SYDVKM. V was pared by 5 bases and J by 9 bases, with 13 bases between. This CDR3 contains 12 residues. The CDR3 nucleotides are TGTGCCAGCAGTAGACAGGTTGGGAGCTACACCTTC. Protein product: CASSRQVGSYTF.

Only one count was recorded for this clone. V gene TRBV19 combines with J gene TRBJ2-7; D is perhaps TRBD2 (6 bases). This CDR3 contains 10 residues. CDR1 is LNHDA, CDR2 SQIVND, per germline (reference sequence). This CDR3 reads CGIGGSEQYF. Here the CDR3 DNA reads TGTGGGATTGGGGGGAGCGAGCAGTACTTC.

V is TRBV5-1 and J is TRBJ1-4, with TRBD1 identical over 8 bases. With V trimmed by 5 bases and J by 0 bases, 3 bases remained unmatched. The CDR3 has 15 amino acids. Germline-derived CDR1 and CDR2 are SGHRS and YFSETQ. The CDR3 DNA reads TGCGCCAGCAGGACAGGGGTGTCAACTAATGAAAAACTGTTTTTT. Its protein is CASRTGVSTNEKLFF.

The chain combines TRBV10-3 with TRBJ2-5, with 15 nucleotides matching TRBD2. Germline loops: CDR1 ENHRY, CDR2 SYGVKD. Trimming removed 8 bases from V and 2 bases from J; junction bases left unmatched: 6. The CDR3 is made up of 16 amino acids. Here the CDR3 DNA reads TGTGCCATCGGAGGGACTAGCGGGGGGTTACAAGAGACCCAGTACTTC. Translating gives CAIGGTSGGLQETQYF.

CDR3 residues: CATRPTGRNSGNTIYF. CDR3 DNA: TGTGCCACCAGGCCAACAGGGCGTAACTCTGGAAACACCATATATTTT. The J gene is TRBJ1-3, the V gene TRBV24-1; TRBD1 is a possible D gene (6 bases). CDR3 length: 16 residues. V shed 7 bases and J shed 0 bases, with 15 bases lying between them. Germline V CDR1 and CDR2: KGHDR, SFDVKD.

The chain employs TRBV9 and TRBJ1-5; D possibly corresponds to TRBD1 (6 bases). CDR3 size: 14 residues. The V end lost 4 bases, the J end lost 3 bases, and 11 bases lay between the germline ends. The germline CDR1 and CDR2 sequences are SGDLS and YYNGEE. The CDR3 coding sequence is TGTGCCAGCAGCCCGACAGGTCTCAATCAGCCCCAGCATTTT. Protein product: CASSPTGLNQPQHF.

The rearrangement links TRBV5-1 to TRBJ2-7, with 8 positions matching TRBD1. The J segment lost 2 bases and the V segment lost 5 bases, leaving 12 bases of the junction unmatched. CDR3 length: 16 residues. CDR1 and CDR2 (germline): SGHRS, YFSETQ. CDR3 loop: CASRPGQGEYTYEQYF. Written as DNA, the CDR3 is TGCGCCAGCAGACCCGGACAGGGCGAATATACCTACGAGCAGTACTTC.

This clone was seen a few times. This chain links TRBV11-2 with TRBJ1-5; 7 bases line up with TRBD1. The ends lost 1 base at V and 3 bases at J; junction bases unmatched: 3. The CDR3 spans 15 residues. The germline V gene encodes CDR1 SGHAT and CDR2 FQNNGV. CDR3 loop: CASSLGTGANQPQHF. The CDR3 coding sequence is TGTGCCAGCAGCTTAGGAACAGGGGCCAATCAGCCCCAGCATTTT. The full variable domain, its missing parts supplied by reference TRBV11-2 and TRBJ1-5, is EAGVAQSPRYKIIEKRQSVAFWCNPISGHATLYWYQQILGQGPKLLIQFQNNGVVDDSQLPKDRFSAERLKGVDSTLKIQPAKLEDSAVYLCASSLGTGANQPQHFGDGTRLSIL.

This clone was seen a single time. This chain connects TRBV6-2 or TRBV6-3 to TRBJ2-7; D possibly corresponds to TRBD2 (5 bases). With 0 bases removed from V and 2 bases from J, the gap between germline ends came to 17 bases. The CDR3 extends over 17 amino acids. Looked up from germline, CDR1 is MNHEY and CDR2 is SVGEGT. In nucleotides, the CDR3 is TGTGCCAGCAGTTACTCGGCAGGACTTGCTTACGCCTACGAGCAGTACTTC. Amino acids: CASSYSAGLAYAYEQYF.

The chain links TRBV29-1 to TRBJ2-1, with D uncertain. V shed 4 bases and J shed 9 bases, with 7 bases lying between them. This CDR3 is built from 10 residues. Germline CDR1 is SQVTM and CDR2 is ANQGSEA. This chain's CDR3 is CSVAIPEQFF. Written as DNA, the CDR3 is TGCAGCGTTGCCATTCCTGAGCAGTTCTTC.

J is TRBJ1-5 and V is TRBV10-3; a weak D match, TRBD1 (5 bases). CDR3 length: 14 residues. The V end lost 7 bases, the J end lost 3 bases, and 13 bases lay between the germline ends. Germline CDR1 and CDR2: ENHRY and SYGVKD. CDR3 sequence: CAINDSGPNQPQHF. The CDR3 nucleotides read TGTGCCATCAATGACAGCGGCCCCAATCAGCCCCAGCATTTT.

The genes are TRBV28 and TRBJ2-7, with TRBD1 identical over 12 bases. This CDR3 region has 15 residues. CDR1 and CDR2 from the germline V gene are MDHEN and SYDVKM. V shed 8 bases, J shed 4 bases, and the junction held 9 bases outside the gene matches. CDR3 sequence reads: CASRRGQGAEYEQYF. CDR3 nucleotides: TGTGCCAGCCGAAGGGGACAGGGGGCAGAATACGAGCAGTACTTC.

The CDR3 DNA reads TGTGCCAGCAGTCCATCCACTAACTATGGCTACACCTTC. Its translation: CASSPSTNYGYTF. This chain connects TRBV28 to TRBJ1-2; D is uncertain. Trimming took 5 bases from V and 0 from J, leaving 7 bases between them. Germline assignment: CDR1 MDHEN and CDR2 SYDVKM. The CDR3 extends over 13 amino acids.

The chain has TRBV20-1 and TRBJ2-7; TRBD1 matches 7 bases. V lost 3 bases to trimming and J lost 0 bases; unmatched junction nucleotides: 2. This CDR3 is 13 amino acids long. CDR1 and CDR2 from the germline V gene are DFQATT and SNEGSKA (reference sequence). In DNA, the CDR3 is TGCAGTGCTAGTAGGGACAGCTCCTACGAGCAGTACTTC. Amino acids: CSASRDSSYEQYF.

CDR3 sequence (DNA): TGTGCCAGCAGTTTATCCGTAGGACAGGGAAGGCAAGATGGCTACACCTTC. It specifies CASSLSVGQGRQDGYTF. V and J are TRBV27 and TRBJ1-2; 8 bases map to TRBD1. CDR3 length equals 17 residues. After removal of 0 bases from V and 6 bases from J, the junction contained 12 bases not matched to a gene. The germline V gene has CDR1 MNHEY and CDR2 SMNVEV (reference sequence).

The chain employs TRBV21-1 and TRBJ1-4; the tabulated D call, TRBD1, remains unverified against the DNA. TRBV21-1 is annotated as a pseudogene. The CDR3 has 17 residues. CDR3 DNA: TGTGCCAGCAGCAAAGGGACAGACCCTTCAACTAATGAAAAACTGTTTTTT. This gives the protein CASSKGTDPSTNEKLFF.